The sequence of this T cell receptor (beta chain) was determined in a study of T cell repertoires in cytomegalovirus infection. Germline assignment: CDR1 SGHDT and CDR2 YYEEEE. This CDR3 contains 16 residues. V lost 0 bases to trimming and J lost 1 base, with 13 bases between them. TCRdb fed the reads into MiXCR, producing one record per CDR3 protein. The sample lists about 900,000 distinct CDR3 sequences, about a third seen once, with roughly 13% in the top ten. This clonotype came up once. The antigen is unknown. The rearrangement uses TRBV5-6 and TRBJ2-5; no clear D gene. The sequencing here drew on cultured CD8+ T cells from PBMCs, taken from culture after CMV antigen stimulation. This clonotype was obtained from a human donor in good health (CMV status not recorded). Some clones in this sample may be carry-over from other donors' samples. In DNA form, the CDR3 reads TGTGCCAGCAGCTTGGTATCACCCCCACCCCAAGAGACCCAGTACTTC. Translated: CASSLVSPPPQETQYF.